The source of this T cell receptor (beta chain) is a study of T cell clonotyping in hematopoietic cell transplantation. The CDR3 is 14 residues long. Germline lookup yields CDR1 MNHEY and CDR2 SVGAGI. V dropped 9 bases and J dropped 3 bases, with 17 bases sitting between them. A note on this clone: What it recognizes is unknown.

Repertoires were generated with immunoSEQ multiplex PCR, while TCRdb's copy carries only in-frame clones and drops some. The data hold about 5,000 clones, with less than 30% observed a single time. Study results and caveats: Recipient TCR diversity dropped after transplant; expanded clonotypes rose from day 30 to 180. Cells were unsorted, so CD4 and CD8 contributions were not separated. Higher Inverse Simpson Index values in graft donor and pretransplant recipient predicted broader posttransplant TCR diversity. Few recipient clonotypes overlapped donors; over 97% were de novo at given depth.

This receptor was identified in a male patient in his thirties or forties who had an allogeneic stem cell transplant from an unrelated donor, so the T cells may come from the graft donor. Some clones in this sample may be carry-over from other donors' samples. Sequencing was performed on peripheral blood mononuclear cells, taken 180 days after allogeneic stem cell transplant. J is TRBJ1-2 and V is TRBV6-5; perhaps TRBD1 as D (6 bases). CDR3 nucleotide sequence: TGTGCCAGTAGACTGGGAGGGACATACTATGGCTACACCTTC. Translation gives CASRLGGTYYGYTF.